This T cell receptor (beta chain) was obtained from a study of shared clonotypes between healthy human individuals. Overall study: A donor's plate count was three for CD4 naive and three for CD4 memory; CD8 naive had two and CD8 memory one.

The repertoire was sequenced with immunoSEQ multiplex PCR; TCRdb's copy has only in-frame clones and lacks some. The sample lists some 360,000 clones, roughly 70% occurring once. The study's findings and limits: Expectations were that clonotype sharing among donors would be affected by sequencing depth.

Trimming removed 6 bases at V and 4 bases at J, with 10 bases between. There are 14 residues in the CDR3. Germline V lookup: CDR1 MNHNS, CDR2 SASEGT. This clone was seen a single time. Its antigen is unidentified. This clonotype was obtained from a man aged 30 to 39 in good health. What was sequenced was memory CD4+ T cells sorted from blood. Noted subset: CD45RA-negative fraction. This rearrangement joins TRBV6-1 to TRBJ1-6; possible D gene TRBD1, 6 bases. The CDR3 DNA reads TGTGCCAGCAGAGGGCAGGGGTATAATTCACCCCTCCACTTT. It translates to CASRGQGYNSPLHF.